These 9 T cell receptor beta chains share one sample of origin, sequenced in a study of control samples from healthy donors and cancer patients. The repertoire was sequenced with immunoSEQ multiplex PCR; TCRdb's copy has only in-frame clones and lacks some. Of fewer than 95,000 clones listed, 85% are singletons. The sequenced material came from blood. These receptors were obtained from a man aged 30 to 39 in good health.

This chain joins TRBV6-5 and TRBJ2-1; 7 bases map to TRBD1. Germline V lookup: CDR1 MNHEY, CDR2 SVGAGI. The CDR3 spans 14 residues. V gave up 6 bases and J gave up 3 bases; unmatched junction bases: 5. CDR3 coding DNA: TGTGCCAGCAGCATGGGGACAGACTACAATGAGCAGTTCTTC. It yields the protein CASSMGTDYNEQFF.

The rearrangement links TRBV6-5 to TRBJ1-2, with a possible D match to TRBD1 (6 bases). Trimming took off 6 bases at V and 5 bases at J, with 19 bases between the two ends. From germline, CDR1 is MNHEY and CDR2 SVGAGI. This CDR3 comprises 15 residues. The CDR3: CASRYIRDTGYGYTF. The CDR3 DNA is TGTGCCAGCAGATACATTAGGGACACCGGTTATGGCTACACCTTC.

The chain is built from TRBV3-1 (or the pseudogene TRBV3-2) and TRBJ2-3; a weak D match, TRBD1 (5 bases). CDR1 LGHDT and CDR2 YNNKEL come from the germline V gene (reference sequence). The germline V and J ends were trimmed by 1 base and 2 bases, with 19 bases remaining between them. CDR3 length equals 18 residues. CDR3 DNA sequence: TGTGCCAGCAGCCAAGTAGACAGCCGATCTACCTTCACAGATACGCAGTATTTT. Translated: CASSQVDSRSTFTDTQYF.

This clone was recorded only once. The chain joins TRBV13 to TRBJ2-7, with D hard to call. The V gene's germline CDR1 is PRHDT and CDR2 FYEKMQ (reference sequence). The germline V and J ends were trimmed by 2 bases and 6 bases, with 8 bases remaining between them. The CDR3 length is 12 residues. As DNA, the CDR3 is TGTGCCAGCAGCTTATTAGGGTTCGAGCAGTACTTC. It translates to CASSLLGFEQYF.

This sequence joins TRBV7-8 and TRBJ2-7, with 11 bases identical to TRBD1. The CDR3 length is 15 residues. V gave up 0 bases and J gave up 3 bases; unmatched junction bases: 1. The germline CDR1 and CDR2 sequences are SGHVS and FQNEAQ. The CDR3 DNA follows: TGTGCCAGCAGCTTAGCGGGACAGGGGGTCTACGAGCAGTACTTC. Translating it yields CASSLAGQGVYEQYF. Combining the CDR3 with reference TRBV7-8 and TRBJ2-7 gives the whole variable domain GAGVSQSPRYKVAKRGQDVALRCDPISGHVSLFWYQQALGQGPEFLTYFQNEAQLDKSGLPSDRFFAERPEGSVSTLKIQRTQQEDSAVYLCASSLAGQGVYEQYFGPGTRLTVT.

CDR3 sequence: CASRRPASGGADEQFF. The CDR3 DNA follows: TGTGCCAGTCGGCGACCAGCTAGCGGGGGGGCGGATGAGCAGTTCTTC. The V gene is TRBV2, the J gene TRBJ2-1; 12 bases agree with TRBD2. The ends lost 9 bases at V and 8 bases at J; junction bases unmatched: 14. Germline CDR1 is SNHLY and CDR2 is FYNNEI. The CDR3 covers 16 residues.

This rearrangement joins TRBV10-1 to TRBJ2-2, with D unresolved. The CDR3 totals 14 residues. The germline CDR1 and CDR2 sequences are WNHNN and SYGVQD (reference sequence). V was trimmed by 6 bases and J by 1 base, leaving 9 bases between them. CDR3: CASSRVLNTGELFF. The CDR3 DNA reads TGCGCCAGCAGCCGAGTTTTGAACACCGGGGAGCTGTTTTTT.

In DNA, the CDR3 is TGTGCCAGCAAGCCATGGTCTGAAGCTTTCTTT. Protein: CASKPWSEAFF. The genes are TRBV2 and TRBJ1-1; no definite D call. Germline-derived CDR1 and CDR2 are SNHLY and FYNNEI. V lost 7 bases, J lost 6 bases, and 9 bases lay in between. This CDR3 comprises 11 residues.

This CDR3 reads CASSVLTSGTDTQYF. DNA of the CDR3: TGTGCCAGCAGCGTATTGACTAGCGGCACAGATACGCAGTATTTT. The chain has TRBV9 and TRBJ2-3; 8 bases align to TRBD2. V shed 1 base and J 1 base; nucleotides not matched to a gene: 2. The CDR3 extends over 15 amino acids. CDR1 is SGDLS and CDR2 is YYNGEE in the germline V gene.